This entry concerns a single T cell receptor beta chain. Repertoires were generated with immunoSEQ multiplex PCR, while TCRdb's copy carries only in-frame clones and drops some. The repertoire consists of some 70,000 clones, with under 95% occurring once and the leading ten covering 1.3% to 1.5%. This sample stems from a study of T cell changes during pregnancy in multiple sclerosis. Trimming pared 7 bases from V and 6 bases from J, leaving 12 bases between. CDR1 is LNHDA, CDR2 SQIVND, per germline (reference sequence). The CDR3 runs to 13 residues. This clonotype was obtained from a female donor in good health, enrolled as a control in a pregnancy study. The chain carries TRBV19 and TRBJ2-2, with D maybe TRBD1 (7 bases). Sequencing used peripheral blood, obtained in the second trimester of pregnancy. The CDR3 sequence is CASKGRGAGELFF. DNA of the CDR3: TGTGCCAGTAAGGGCAGGGGGGCCGGGGAGCTGTTTTTT.